These 20 T cell receptor beta chains originate from one sample sequenced in a study of T cells in localized non-small cell lung cancer. Repertoires were generated with immunoSEQ multiplex PCR, while TCRdb's copy carries only in-frame clones and drops some. The data contain about 72,000 clones, about four fifths of them singletons. Sequencing used peripheral blood, obtained before any cancer treatment. The origin of the receptors is a female donor at least 60 years old with stage I lung adenocarcinoma.

This rearrangement joins TRBV7-3 to TRBJ2-3; 15 bases match TRBD2. The CDR3 has 21 amino acids. With 1 base clipped from V and 2 bases from J, the junction kept 13 bases outside the gene matches. In germline, CDR1 is SGHTA, CDR2 FQGTGA. CDR3: CASSLRDSRRTSGRATDTQYF. CDR3 nucleotides: TGTGCCAGCAGCTTAAGGGACAGCCGCCGGACTAGCGGGAGGGCCACAGATACGCAGTATTTT.

This clone has only one observation. J is TRBJ1-1 and V is TRBV7-3; D gene unclear. The V gene lost 1 base and the J gene lost 1 base, with 19 bases spanning the gap. CDR3 length equals 18 residues. Germline CDR1 reads SGHTA; CDR2 reads FQGTGA. The CDR3 DNA follows: TGTGCCAGCAGCTTAAAAGGGTCGGGGAGCGGTAGGAACACTGAAGCTTTCTTT. It translates to CASSLKGSGSGRNTEAFF.

This clone was observed once. The CDR3 DNA sequence: TGTGCCAGCAGCTTAACTTTAGATCAGCCCCAGCATTTT. Protein sequence: CASSLTLDQPQHF. The rearrangement joins TRBV7-9 to TRBJ1-5, with no clear D. The CDR3 is 13 amino acids. The V gene's germline CDR1 is SEHNR and CDR2 FQNEAQ (reference sequence). V was cut by 2 bases and J by 5 bases, with 7 bases left in between.

This clone was counted a few times. The chain combines TRBV9 with TRBJ2-7; weak D call: TRBD2 (5 bases). V was trimmed by 3 bases and J by 1 base, leaving 8 bases between them. This CDR3 spans 13 amino acids. The germline V gene encodes CDR1 SGDLS and CDR2 YYNGEE. DNA for the CDR3: TGTGCCAGCAGCGCGGACTCTTCCTACGAGCAGTACTTC. Its protein is CASSADSSYEQYF.

The genes are TRBV5-1 and TRBJ2-1; D is perhaps TRBD1 or TRBD2 (5 bases each). The ends were cut back, 5 bases at V and 8 bases at J, with 17 bases in the middle. Germline lookup yields CDR1 SGHRS and CDR2 YFSETQ. The CDR3 totals 14 residues. The CDR3 is CASRQDIGGDEQFF. Written as DNA, the CDR3 is TGCGCCAGCAGACAGGACATTGGGGGAGATGAGCAGTTCTTC.

The rearrangement links TRBV7-8 to TRBJ1-1, with unresolved D. V dropped 4 bases and J dropped 0 bases, with 9 bases sitting between them. The CDR3 runs to 14 residues. The germline gives CDR1 SGHVS, CDR2 FQNEAQ. The CDR3 is CASSSGSMNTEAFF. The CDR3 DNA reads TGTGCCAGCAGCTCTGGATCAATGAACACTGAAGCTTTCTTT.

A single count supports this clone. This sequence joins TRBV28 and TRBJ1-1; no firm D call. The CDR3 spans 13 residues. Trimming took off 2 bases at V and 8 bases at J, with 12 bases between the two ends. Germline CDR1 MDHEN, CDR2 SYDVKM. This CDR3 is CASSLLNRPEAFF. The CDR3 coding sequence is TGTGCCAGCAGTTTACTTAACAGACCAGAAGCTTTCTTT.

The chain is built from TRBV2 and TRBJ1-2, with a possible D match to TRBD1 (5 bases). The CDR3 covers 13 residues. CDR1 SNHLY and CDR2 FYNNEI come from the germline V gene. V dropped 8 bases and J dropped 2 bases, with 12 bases sitting between them. CDR3 residues: CASLRDANYGYTF. In nucleotides, the CDR3 is TGTGCCAGCCTCAGGGATGCGAACTATGGCTACACCTTC. The full variable domain, rest sourced from reference TRBV2 and TRBJ1-2, is EPEVTQTPSHQVTQMGQEVILRCVPISNHLYFYWYRQILGQKVEFLVSFYNNEISEKSEIFDDQFSVERPDGSNFTLKIRSTKLEDSAMYFCASLRDANYGYTFGSGTRLTVV.

The J gene is TRBJ2-4, the V gene TRBV19, with 8 nucleotides matching TRBD1. This CDR3 region has 14 residues. Germline-derived CDR1 and CDR2 are LNHDA and SQIVND (reference sequence). V shed 5 bases, J shed 6 bases, and the junction held 6 bases outside the gene matches. CDR3 coding DNA: TGTGCCAGTAGTGTCACAGGGGGTGGAAACATTCAGTACTTC. It yields the protein CASSVTGGGNIQYF.

The chain is built from TRBV20-1 and TRBJ1-2; 9 bases line up with TRBD1. Germline loops: CDR1 DFQATT, CDR2 SNEGSKA (reference sequence). The CDR3 runs to 11 residues. The J segment lost 7 bases and the V segment lost 6 bases, leaving 3 bases of the junction unmatched. In nucleotides, the CDR3 is TGCAGTGCAAGACAGGGGGGTGGCTACACCTTC. Its translation is CSARQGGGYTF.

The chain has TRBV5-1 and TRBJ2-7, with TRBD1 matching 10 bases. Germline assignment: CDR1 SGHRS and CDR2 YFSETQ. The V and J ends lost 4 bases and 2 bases, in that order; junction bases with no gene match: 3. CDR3 length equals 14 residues. The CDR3 coding sequence is TGCGCCAGCAGCGCCGGACAGGGGGCCTACGAGCAGTACTTC. Amino acid sequence: CASSAGQGAYEQYF.

This chain uses TRBV7-3 with TRBJ2-7; 10 bases match TRBD1. Per the germline V gene, CDR1 is SGHTA and CDR2 is FQGTGA. The CDR3 has 14 residues. The V gene end was trimmed by 2 bases and the J gene end by 2 bases; junction bases not matched to a gene: 0. CDR3 residues: CASSLGTGAYEQYF. The CDR3 DNA reads TGTGCCAGCAGCTTAGGGACAGGGGCCTACGAGCAGTACTTC.

The chain uses TRBV27 and TRBJ2-7; 8 positions agree with TRBD1. Per the germline V gene, CDR1 is MNHEY and CDR2 is SMNVEV (reference sequence). The CDR3 has 14 amino acids. Trimming at V came to 5 bases and at J to 0 bases, leaving 3 bases not matched to a gene. The CDR3 bases are TGTGCCAGCAGTAGTGGACAGGGCTCCTACGAGCAGTACTTC. It is translated as CASSSGQGSYEQYF.

The V gene is TRBV5-8, the J gene TRBJ2-7; the D is unclear. The CDR3 sequence is 14 residues long. Looked up from germline, CDR1 is SGHTS and CDR2 is YDEGEE. V shed 4 bases and J shed 11 bases, with 22 bases lying between them. CDR3 in DNA: TGTGCCAGCAGCCTCGGATTCGGATCTCACCCGGAGTACTTC. Translating gives CASSLGFGSHPEYF.

The chain uses TRBV25-1 and TRBJ2-1, with 7 bases matching TRBD2. The CDR3 loop spans 14 amino acids. Germline trimming cut 4 bases from V and 4 bases from J; bases unmatched to any gene: 4. Germline assignment: CDR1 MGHDK and CDR2 SYGVNS. Here the CDR3 reads CASSGSGPYNEQFF. CDR3 coding DNA: TGTGCCAGCAGTGGTAGCGGGCCATACAATGAGCAGTTCTTC.

The CDR3 here is CASSLEGQGSSGELFF. Written as DNA, the CDR3 is TGCGCCAGCAGCTTGGAAGGACAGGGGTCGAGCGGGGAGCTGTTTTTT. This chain connects TRBV5-1 to TRBJ2-2; 9 bases are shared with TRBD1. This CDR3 contains 16 residues. The germline gives CDR1 SGHRS, CDR2 YFSETQ. V lost 0 bases, J lost 7 bases, and 7 bases stayed unmatched. Complete variable domain (other parts from reference TRBV5-1 and TRBJ2-2): KAGVTQTPRYLIKTRGQQVTLSCSPISGHRSVSWYQQTPGQGLQFLFEYFSETQRNKGNFPGRFSGRQFSNSRSEMNVSTLELGDSALYLCASSLEGQGSSGELFFGEGSRLTVL.

This chain uses TRBV27 with TRBJ1-2; TRBD1 matches 8 bases. CDR3 length equals 14 residues. After removal of 6 bases from V and 4 bases from J, the junction contained 7 bases not matched to a gene. Per the germline V gene, CDR1 is MNHEY and CDR2 is SMNVEV (reference sequence). This CDR3 is CASRLQGDGYGYTF. The CDR3 DNA reads as TGTGCCAGCAGGCTACAGGGGGACGGCTATGGCTACACCTTC.

The rearrangement links TRBV10-3 to TRBJ2-1; D remains ambiguous. This CDR3 has 15 residues. The ends were cut back, 3 bases at V and 0 bases at J, with 9 bases in the middle. CDR1 ENHRY and CDR2 SYGVKD come from the germline V gene. For the CDR3, the DNA is TGTGCCATCAGTGAAGGAGCGCTCTCCTACAATGAGCAGTTCTTC. It specifies CAISEGALSYNEQFF.

The chain has TRBV6-5 and TRBJ1-2, with D uncertain. V was trimmed by 3 bases and J by 0 bases, leaving 8 bases between them. Germline CDR1 and CDR2: MNHEY and SVGAGI. The CDR3 runs 14 residues. The DNA of the CDR3 is TGTGCCAGCAGTTATGACGGGACTAACTATGGCTACACCTTC. It translates to CASSYDGTNYGYTF.

V is TRBV2 and J is TRBJ1-1; possibly TRBD1 for D (6 bases). The germline V and J ends were trimmed by 8 bases and 0 bases, with 13 bases remaining between them. Germline V gene lookup returns CDR1 SNHLY and CDR2 FYNNEI. This CDR3 region has 14 residues. The CDR3 region is CASGDRRMNTEAFF. In nucleotides, the CDR3 is TGTGCCAGCGGCGACAGGCGTATGAACACTGAAGCTTTCTTT. The full variable domain, with the rest looked up from reference TRBV2 and TRBJ1-1, is EPEVTQTPSHQVTQMGQEVILRCVPISNHLYFYWYRQILGQKVEFLVSFYNNEISEKSEIFDDQFSVERPDGSNFTLKIRSTKLEDSAMYFCASGDRRMNTEAFFGQGTRLTVV.